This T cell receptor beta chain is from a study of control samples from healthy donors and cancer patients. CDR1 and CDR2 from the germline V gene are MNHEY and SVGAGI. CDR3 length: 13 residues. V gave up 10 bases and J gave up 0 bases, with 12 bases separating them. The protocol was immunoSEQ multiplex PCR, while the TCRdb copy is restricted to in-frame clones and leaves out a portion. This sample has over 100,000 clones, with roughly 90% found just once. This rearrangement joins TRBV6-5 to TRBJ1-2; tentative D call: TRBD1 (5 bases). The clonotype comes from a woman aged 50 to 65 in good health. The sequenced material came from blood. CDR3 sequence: CATLQDTNYGYTF. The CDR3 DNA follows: TGTGCCACCCTACAGGACACTAACTATGGCTACACCTTC.